The clone carrying this TCR beta chain was counted only a few times. What it recognizes is unknown. This specimen belongs to a study of T-cell reconstitution after alpha-beta-depleted transplantation in children. Study-wide findings and caveats: The study reportedly traced alpha-beta T cells about two months after transplant to several hundred expanded graft clones.

For TCRbeta, the library was prepared with unique molecular identifiers. A single record per CDR3 protein comes from TCRdb applying MiXCR to the PCR reads. The data hold about 510,000 distinct CDR3 sequences, with roughly 11% observed a single time. Trimming took 0 bases from V and 7 from J, leaving 12 bases between them. The germline CDR1 and CDR2 sequences are DFQATT and SNEGSKA (reference sequence). The CDR3 spans 13 residues. The sample consisted of PBMCs, mostly from graft donor cells, taken 180 days after TCRalphabeta/CD19-depleted stem cell transplant. This sequence originates from a female patient aged 2-10 years who had a stem cell transplant for aplastic anemia, so the T cells may come from the graft donor. The rearrangement uses TRBV20-1 and TRBJ1-2; D not resolved. CDR3 DNA: TGCAGTGCTAGAGATTTTGAAGGTCGTGGCTACACCTTC. This sequence encodes CSARDFEGRGYTF.